One T cell receptor beta chain is described in this entry. CDR1 is SGHKS and CDR2 is YYEKEE in the germline V gene (reference sequence). This CDR3 is 13 amino acids long. V trimming: 2 bases; J trimming: 4 bases; junction bases outside the gene matches: 2. The data derive from a study of blood T cell repertoires in COVID-19. Study details: Spain, Italy and the United States supplied samples that represented acute and convalescent COVID-19. Nucleic acid was either cDNA or gDNA, and it came from T cells, B-cell-depleted T cells, or PBMCs.

Original data processing: Reference gene primer amplification in the assay estimated nucleated cell counts. Only in-frame clones appear in the TCRdb table, and some are missing; sequencing was by immunoSEQ multiplex PCR. V and J calls plus clone size are reproduced from that table; the DNA served to infer D and trimming. In the table there are a few hundred thousand clones, about 89% of which are singletons. The material sequenced was peripheral blood. This rearrangement joins TRBV5-5 to TRBJ1-1, with 7 bases lining up with TRBD1. This sequence was found in a woman between 50 and 59 years old with acute or convalescent COVID-19. The chain's CDR3 is CASSFQGGTEAFF. DNA of the CDR3: TGTGCCAGCAGCTTCCAGGGGGGCACTGAAGCTTTCTTT. Filled out from reference TRBV5-5 and TRBJ1-1, the complete variable domain reads DAGVTQSPTHLIKTRGQQVTLRCSPISGHKSVSWYQQVLGQGPQFIFQYYEKEERGRGNFPDRFSARQFPNYSSELNVNALLLGDSALYLCASSFQGGTEAFFGQGTRLTVV.